This T cell receptor (beta chain) comes out of a study of vaccination effects on CD4 cells after COVID-19. About this clone itself: Its antigen is unidentified.

Sequencing used immunoSEQ multiplex PCR; TCRdb keeps in-frame clones, though not all of them. Among tens of thousands of clones listed, 65% to 75% were seen once. V was pared by 3 bases and J by 4 bases, with 13 bases between. The CDR3 runs to 15 residues. Germline CDR1 and CDR2: SGHDT and YYEEEE. Ahead of sequencing, the ViraFEST assay grew antigen-specific CD4+ T cells using viral peptide pools. With about 9 days of culture completed, CD4+ T cells were isolated. Vaccine recipients, nucleocapsid antibody negative, had no prior SARS-CoV-2 infection. This TCR derives from a human donor who received a COVID-19 vaccine. The chain joins TRBV5-6 to TRBJ1-4; D possibly corresponds to TRBD1 (5 bases). The starting material was CD4+ T cells from PBMCs cultured with HCoV-NL63 spike peptides, obtained before COVID-19 vaccination. CDR3 amino acids: CASSSLRGSNEKLFF. The CDR3 DNA reads as TGTGCCAGCAGCTCCTTAAGGGGTAGTAATGAAAAACTGTTTTTT.